This T cell receptor (beta chain) was sequenced for a study of human T cells and chemical hapten exposure. As for the study in general: The cohort included alopecia areata under or over 50% scalp, totalis and universalis.

Time point meaning: patch test 1, 2 weeks after DPC sensitization. Treatment indicated: therapeutic diphenylcyclopropenone sensitization with weekly scalp DPC. Donors, patients with alopecia ranging from 18 to 70 years old and judged suitable for DPC, provided samples. Separate cDNA molecules received unique molecular identifiers, which the library attached to them. One entry per CDR3 protein results from TCRdb running MiXCR on the RACE reads. The table lists around 110,000 distinct CDR3 sequences, about an eighth of them singletons. Germline V CDR1 and CDR2: MGHRA, YSYEKL. This CDR3 region has 14 residues. Trimming removed 1 base from V and 8 bases from J; junction bases left unmatched: 7. This clonotype was counted a few times.

The chain uses TRBV4-1 and TRBJ1-1, with 7 positions matching TRBD1. The TCR sequence derives from a woman aged 45-65 years with alopecia areata. Some clones in this sample may be carry-over from other donors' samples. Sequencing used whole blood, obtained in connection with sensitization to the hapten diphenylcyclopropenone (DPC). The CDR3 nucleotides are TGCGCCAGCAGCCAAGTAGACAGGGTCGCCGAAGCTTTCTTT. This encodes CASSQVDRVAEAFF.